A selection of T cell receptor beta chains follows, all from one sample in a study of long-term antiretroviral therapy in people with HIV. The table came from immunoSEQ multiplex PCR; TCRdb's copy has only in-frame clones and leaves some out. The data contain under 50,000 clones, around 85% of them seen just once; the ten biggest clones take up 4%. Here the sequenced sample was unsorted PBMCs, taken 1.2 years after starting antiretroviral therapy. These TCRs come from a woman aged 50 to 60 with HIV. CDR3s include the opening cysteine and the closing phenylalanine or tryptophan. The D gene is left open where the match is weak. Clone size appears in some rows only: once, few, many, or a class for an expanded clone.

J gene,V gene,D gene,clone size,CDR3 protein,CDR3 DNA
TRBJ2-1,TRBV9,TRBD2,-,CASSVAPTSGWDEQFF,TGTGCCAGCAGCGTAGCCCCTACTAGCGGGTGGGATGAGCAGTTCTTC
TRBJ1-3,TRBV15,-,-,CATSRGTQGNTIYF,TGTGCCACCAGCAGGGGGACACAAGGAAACACCATATATTTT
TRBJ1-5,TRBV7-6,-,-,CASSLGVGGQPQHF,TGTGCCAGCAGCTTAGGGGTGGGCGGGCAGCCCCAGCATTTT
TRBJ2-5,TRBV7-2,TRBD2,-,CASSLRAGGQETQYF,TGTGCCAGCAGCTTAAGAGCGGGGGGGCAAGAGACCCAGTACTTC
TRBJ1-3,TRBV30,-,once,CAWSVKGGGNTIYF,TGTGCCTGGAGTGTCAAGGGGGGTGGAAACACCATATATTTT
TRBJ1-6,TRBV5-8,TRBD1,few,CASSLAFSTGSNSPLHF,TGTGCCAGCAGCTTGGCCTTCTCGACAGGGAGTAATTCACCCCTCCACTTT
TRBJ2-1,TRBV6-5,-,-,CASSFDHDSYNEQFF,TGTGCCAGCAGCTTCGACCATGACTCCTACAATGAGCAGTTCTTC
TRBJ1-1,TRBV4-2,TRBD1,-,CASSQDRGTGVRAFF,TGTGCCAGCAGCCAAGACAGGGGGACCGGGGTCCGAGCTTTCTTT
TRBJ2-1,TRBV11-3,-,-,CASSLGDYNEQFF,TGTGCCAGCAGCTTAGGAGACTACAATGAGCAGTTCTTC
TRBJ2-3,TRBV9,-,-,CASSVVGGQVIDTQYF,TGTGCCAGCAGCGTAGTGGGGGGGCAGGTTATAGATACGCAGTATTTT
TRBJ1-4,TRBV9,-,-,CASSVDWGRNEKLFF,TGTGCCAGCAGCGTAGATTGGGGTCGTAATGAAAAACTGTTTTTT
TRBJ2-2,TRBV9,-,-,CASSVDGKAGPFSRPGELFF,TGTGCCAGCAGCGTAGACGGTAAGGCAGGGCCTTTCTCTAGGCCCGGGGAGCTGTTTTTT
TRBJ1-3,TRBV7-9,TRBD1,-,CASSLATGSSGNTIYF,TGTGCCAGCAGCTTAGCGACAGGGAGCTCTGGAAACACCATATATTTT
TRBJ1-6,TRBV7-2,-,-,CASSLVAGDGNSPLHF,TGTGCCAGCAGCTTAGTTGCAGGGGATGGTAATTCACCCCTCCACTTT
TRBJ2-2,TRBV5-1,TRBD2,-,CASSTLAGADTGELFF,TGCGCCAGCAGCACACTAGCGGGGGCCGACACCGGGGAGCTGTTTTTT
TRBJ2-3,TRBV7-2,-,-,CASQSTSTDTQYF,TGTGCCAGCCAGTCTACCTCCACAGATACGCAGTATTTT
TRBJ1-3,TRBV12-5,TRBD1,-,CASVFSPATGPIYF,TGTGCTAGTGTATTTTCCCCCGCGACAGGGCCCATATATTTT